This T cell receptor (beta chain) was recovered during a study of cytomegalovirus exposure and HLA in healthy donors. Study in general: Prior work identified 100 million to 130 million unique TCR beta sequences in 190 million or so T cells.

Regarding this clone: Its antigen is currently unknown.

Participants comprised healthy donors of bone marrow. The PCR employed 60 Vbeta primers together with 13 Jbeta primers. Repertoires were generated with immunoSEQ multiplex PCR, while TCRdb's copy carries only in-frame clones and drops some. The sample lists around 120,000 clones, 73% occurring once. Study conclusions and caveats: V- and J-gene trimming of TCR beta was linked (in a later analysis) to a missense DCLRE1C variant. In an earlier analysis, in under 700 donors, most V segments appeared productive either ~87% or ~30% of the time.

CDR1 is SGHRS, CDR2 YFSETQ, per germline. This CDR3 is built from 16 residues. V gene TRBV5-1 combines with J gene TRBJ2-5; 8 nucleotides match TRBD2. The end of the DNA is better explained by TRBJ2-7, so the J call may be wrong. Sequenced input: PBMCs. The receptor was isolated from a woman aged 40 to 55 in good health and CMV-seronegative. The DNA for the CDR3 is TGCGCCAGCAGCTCGCCCTCAGGGACTAGCTCCTACGAGCAGTACTTC. Translation: CASSSPSGTSSYEQYF.